A single TCR beta chain is shown here with its context. Its matching antigen is unknown. Clones were read by immunoSEQ multiplex PCR, and TCRdb kept only the in-frame ones, dropping some. The top ten hold about 12% of the sample, which has around 400,000 clones, approximately 92% seen once. This record belongs to a study of Ad26.COV2.S vaccination and SARS-CoV-2 variants. Study as a whole: Trial arm assignment for the donor was COV1001 Ad26.COV2.S. Study findings and constraints: Post-vaccination breadth of spike-specific CD8+ and CD4+ T cell responses was reportedly substantial. Analytic work on TCR breadth and depth might have understated the full extent of total T cell responses. Similar non-spike TCR breadth was seen in vaccine and placebo recipients.

V lost 1 base, J lost 4 bases, and 8 bases lay in between. Germline V gives CDR1 MNHEY, CDR2 SMNVEV (reference sequence). This CDR3 has 14 amino acids. This sample's treatment: 15 to 20 received Ad26.COV2.S at low or high dose, single or two shots; roughly five received placebo; per-sample allocation not given. It was on day 63 after the first vaccine or placebo injection that samples were taken. This receptor was obtained from a person between 18 and 60 years old who received the Ad26.COV2.S COVID-19 vaccine or a placebo. Sequencing was performed on peripheral blood, taken in a trial of Ad26.COV2.S vaccine versus placebo. The chain combines TRBV27 with TRBJ1-3; maybe TRBD1 (5 bases). The DNA for the CDR3 is TGTGCCAGCAGTTTATTAGGGGTCGGAAACACCATATATTTT. Translation: CASSLLGVGNTIYF.